The T cell receptor beta chain described here comes from a study of blood T cell repertoires in COVID-19. Method: immunoSEQ multiplex PCR; TCRdb's copy keeps in-frame clones and lacks some. Among roughly 250,000 clones, roughly 86% were seen once, and the ten largest hold roughly 9.8%. The receptor comes from a man aged 40-49 years who had recovered from COVID-19. The sample taken for sequencing was peripheral blood.

CDR3 bases: TGTGCTAGTGGCCCCGGGACACCCCAGTTTGGCTACACCTTC. Amino acid sequence: CASGPGTPQFGYTF. This chain joins TRBV12-5 and TRBJ1-2, with D perhaps matching TRBD1 (6 bases). Germline lookup yields CDR1 LGHNT and CDR2 FRNRAP. V was shortened by 6 bases and J by 7 bases, with 18 bases between the two germline ends. This CDR3 region has 14 residues.